This T cell receptor beta chain was sequenced during a study of cytomegalovirus exposure and HLA in healthy donors. Overall study findings and caveats: A later analysis found common viral pathogens apparently linked to several of the most significant clusters. Sequencing artifact likely explains a cluster of highly shared sequence variants. Earlier findings revealed that most TCR beta V segments proved productive either about 87% or about 30% of the time.

As regards this clone: Antigen unknown.

PCR involved 60 Vbeta and 13 Jbeta primers. Repertoires were generated with immunoSEQ multiplex PCR, while TCRdb's copy carries only in-frame clones and drops some. The sample has around 99,000 clones; around 73% are singletons. Trimming left V 1 base short and J 2 bases short, with 7 bases between. Germline V CDR1 and CDR2: SEHNR, FQNEAQ (reference sequence). The length of the CDR3 is 14 residues. The sequenced sample was PBMCs. This receptor was obtained from a man aged 25 to 40 in good health and CMV-seronegative. This chain links TRBV7-9 with TRBJ2-3; D unresolved. The DNA of the CDR3 is TGTGCCAGCAGCTTAGGCTACGACACAGATACGCAGTATTTT. Its translation: CASSLGYDTDTQYF.